A single sample gave rise to the 3 T cell receptor beta chains below, sequenced in a study of T-cell memory formation after mild COVID-19. TCRdb re-derived calls from the 5' RACE reads in MiXCR, one entry per CDR3 protein. The sample has 470,000 or so distinct CDR3 sequences, approximately 23% seen once. Sequences were obtained from PBMCs or a T cell subset sorted from them (not recorded which). The source of these receptors is an adult woman who had mild COVID-19 (a few samples of this study predate the infection). Cell type and time point are not known.

The chain employs TRBV19 and TRBJ1-5, with 7 bases identical to TRBD1. CDR1 is LNHDA, CDR2 SQIVND, per germline (reference sequence). V gave up 4 bases and J gave up 0 bases; unmatched junction bases: 12. The CDR3 loop spans 18 amino acids. This chain's CDR3 is CASSSTGTAYYSNQPQHF. CDR3 DNA: TGTGCCAGTAGTAGTACCGGGACAGCGTATTATAGCAATCAGCCCCAGCATTTT.

The chain is built from TRBV5-5 and TRBJ2-7, with D maybe TRBD1 (5 bases). Trimming took off 2 bases at V and 2 bases at J, with 11 bases between the two ends. This CDR3 has 14 residues. The germline CDR1 and CDR2 sequences are SGHKS and YYEKEE (reference sequence). The CDR3 spells CASSFRAVTYEQYF. CDR3 nucleotides: TGTGCCAGCAGCTTCAGGGCGGTTACCTACGAGCAGTACTTC. Filled out from reference TRBV5-5 and TRBJ2-7, the complete variable domain reads DAGVTQSPTHLIKTRGQQVTLRCSPISGHKSVSWYQQVLGQGPQFIFQYYEKEERGRGNFPDRFSARQFPNYSSELNVNALLLGDSALYLCASSFRAVTYEQYFGPGTRLTVT.

The chain employs TRBV24-1 and TRBJ2-2, with TRBD1 as a possible D gene (6 bases). The CDR3 is made up of 16 amino acids. V gave up 4 bases and J gave up 1 base, with 12 bases separating them. Germline values: CDR1 KGHDR, CDR2 SFDVKD. The CDR3 spells CATSESTGRNTGELFF. In DNA form, the CDR3 reads TGTGCCACCAGTGAGTCTACAGGGAGGAACACCGGGGAGCTGTTTTTT.